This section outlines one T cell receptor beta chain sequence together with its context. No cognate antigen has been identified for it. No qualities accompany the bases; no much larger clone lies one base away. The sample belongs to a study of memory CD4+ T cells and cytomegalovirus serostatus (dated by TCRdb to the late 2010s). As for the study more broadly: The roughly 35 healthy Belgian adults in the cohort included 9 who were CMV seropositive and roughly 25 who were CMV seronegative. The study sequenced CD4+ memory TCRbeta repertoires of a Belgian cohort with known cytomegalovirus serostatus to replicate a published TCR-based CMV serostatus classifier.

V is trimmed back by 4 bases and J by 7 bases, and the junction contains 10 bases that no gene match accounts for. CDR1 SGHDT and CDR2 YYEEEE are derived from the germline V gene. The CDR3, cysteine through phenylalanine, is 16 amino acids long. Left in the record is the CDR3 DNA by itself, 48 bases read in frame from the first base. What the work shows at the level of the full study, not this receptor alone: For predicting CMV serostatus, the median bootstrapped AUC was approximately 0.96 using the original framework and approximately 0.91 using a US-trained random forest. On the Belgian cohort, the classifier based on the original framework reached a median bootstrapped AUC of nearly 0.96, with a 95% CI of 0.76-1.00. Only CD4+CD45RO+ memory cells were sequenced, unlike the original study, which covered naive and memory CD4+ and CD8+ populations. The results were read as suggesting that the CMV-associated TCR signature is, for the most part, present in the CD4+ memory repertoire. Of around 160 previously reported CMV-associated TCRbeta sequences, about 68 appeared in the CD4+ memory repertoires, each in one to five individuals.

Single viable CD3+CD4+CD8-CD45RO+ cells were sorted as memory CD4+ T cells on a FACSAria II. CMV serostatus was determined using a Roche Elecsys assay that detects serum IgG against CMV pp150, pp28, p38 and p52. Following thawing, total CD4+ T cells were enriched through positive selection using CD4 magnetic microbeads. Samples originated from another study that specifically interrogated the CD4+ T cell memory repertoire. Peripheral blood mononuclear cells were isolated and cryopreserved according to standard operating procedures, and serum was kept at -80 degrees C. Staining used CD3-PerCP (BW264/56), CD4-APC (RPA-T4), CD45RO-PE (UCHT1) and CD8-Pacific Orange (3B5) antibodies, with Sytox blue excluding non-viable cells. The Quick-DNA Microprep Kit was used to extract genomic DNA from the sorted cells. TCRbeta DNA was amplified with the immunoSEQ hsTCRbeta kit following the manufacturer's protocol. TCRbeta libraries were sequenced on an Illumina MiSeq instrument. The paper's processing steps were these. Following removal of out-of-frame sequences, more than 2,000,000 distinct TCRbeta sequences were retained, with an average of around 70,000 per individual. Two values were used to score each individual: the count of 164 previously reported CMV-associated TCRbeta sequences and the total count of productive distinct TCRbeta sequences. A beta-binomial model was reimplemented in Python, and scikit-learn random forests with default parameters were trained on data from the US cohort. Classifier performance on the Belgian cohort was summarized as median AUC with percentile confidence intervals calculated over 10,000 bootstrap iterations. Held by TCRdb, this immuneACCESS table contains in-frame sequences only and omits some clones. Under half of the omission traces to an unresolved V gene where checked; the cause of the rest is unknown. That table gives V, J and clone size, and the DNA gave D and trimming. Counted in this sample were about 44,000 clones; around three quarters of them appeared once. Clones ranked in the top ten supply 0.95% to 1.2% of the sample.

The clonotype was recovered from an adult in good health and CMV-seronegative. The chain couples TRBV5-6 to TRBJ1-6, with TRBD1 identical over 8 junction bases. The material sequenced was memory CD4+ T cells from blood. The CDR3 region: CASSPLTGADNSPLHF. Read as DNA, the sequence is TGTGCCAGCAGCCCCCTGACAGGGGCGGACAATTCACCCCTCCACTTT.